The next 27 T cell receptor beta chains were all read from a single sample in a study of T cell responses to AZD1222 COVID-19 vaccine. Data came from immunoSEQ multiplex PCR; TCRdb stores just in-frame clones and leaves some out. Of nearly 110,000 clones in the sample, over 80% were seen once. Specimen: peripheral blood, collected 28 days after the second AZD1222 dose. All receptors derive from an adult who received the AZD1222 COVID-19 vaccine.

A single count supports this clone. This CDR3 reads CAISQGGTGTYEQYF. In DNA form, the CDR3 reads TGTGCCATCAGCCAAGGCGGGACAGGGACCTACGAGCAGTACTTC. The V call is TRBV10-3, the J call TRBJ2-7; 9 bases match TRBD1. V shed 6 bases and J 2 bases; nucleotides not matched to a gene: 8. Looked up from germline, CDR1 is ENHRY and CDR2 is SYGVKD. The CDR3 runs 15 residues.

The chain joins TRBV12-3 or TRBV12-4 to TRBJ1-2; possible D gene TRBD1, 5 bases. The CDR3 spans 12 residues. Trimming removed 6 bases from V and 10 bases from J, with 15 bases in between. Here the CDR3 DNA reads TGTGCCAGCAGCCCGGAACGGGACCACTACACCTTC. Translating gives CASSPERDHYTF.

The rearrangement links TRBV28 to TRBJ1-1; 7 bases match TRBD1. CDR3 size: 19 residues. The V gene end was trimmed by 6 bases and the J gene end by 0 bases; junction bases not matched to a gene: 19. The V gene's germline CDR1 is MDHEN and CDR2 SYDVKM. The CDR3, as DNA: TGTGCCAGCAGGCCCCTTGTACTTAGAAAACAGGGGATGAACACTGAAGCTTTCTTT. This encodes CASRPLVLRKQGMNTEAFF.

The V gene is TRBV7-3, the J gene TRBJ2-2; 8 bases map to TRBD1. V lost 5 bases, J lost 4 bases, and 6 bases stayed unmatched. Germline CDR1 and CDR2: SGHTA and FQGTGA. This CDR3 region has 15 residues. DNA of the CDR3: TGTGCCAGCAGCAAGGACAGGGTTGGCACCGGGGAGCTGTTTTTT. As protein: CASSKDRVGTGELFF.

The J gene is TRBJ2-4, the V gene TRBV30, with TRBD2 identical over 7 bases. Unmatched junction bases numbered 6, after V lost 4 bases and J lost 6 bases. The CDR3 runs 13 residues. CDR1 is GTSNPN and CDR2 is SVGIG in the germline V gene (reference sequence). The DNA of the CDR3 is TGTGCCTGGACCGCGGGAGTAGGAAACATTCAGTACTTC. Its translation is CAWTAGVGNIQYF.

The J gene is TRBJ1-6, the V gene TRBV15, with 8 bases lining up with TRBD1. The CDR3 extends over 16 amino acids. Germline V gene data show CDR1 as LNHNV and CDR2 as YYDKDF (reference sequence). V shed 0 bases, J shed 7 bases, and the junction held 5 bases outside the gene matches. CDR3 in DNA: TGTGCCACCAGCAGAGATGGGGGACAGGTGAATTCACCCCTCCACTTT. As protein: CATSRDGGQVNSPLHF. The full variable domain, completed using reference TRBV15 and TRBJ1-6, is DAMVIQNPRYQVTQFGKPVTLSCSQTLNHNVMYWYQQKSSQAPKLLFHYYDKDFNNEADTPDNFQSRRPNTSFCFLDIRSPGLGDTAMYLCATSRDGGQVNSPLHFGNGTRLTVT.

The chain carries TRBV28 and TRBJ2-5; TRBD1 matches 10 bases. From germline, CDR1 is MDHEN and CDR2 SYDVKM. Losses at the gene ends were 5 bases for V and 4 bases for J; bases not matched to a gene: 13. This CDR3 comprises 17 residues. CDR3 bases: TGTGCCAGCAGTGCACCGGGACAGGGGCATTATCGAGAGACCCAGTACTTC. Its protein is CASSAPGQGHYRETQYF.

The genes are TRBV7-8 and TRBJ1-1, with 9 bases that match TRBD1. The length of the CDR3 is 14 residues. The germline gives CDR1 SGHVS, CDR2 FQNEAQ. The V segment lost 4 bases and the J segment 2 bases; nucleotides outside the gene matches: 2. CDR3 nucleotide sequence: TGTGCCAGCAGCTGGGGACAGGGTAACACTGAAGCTTTCTTT. Its protein is CASSWGQGNTEAFF.

The genes are TRBV18 and TRBJ2-1; TRBD2 matches 9 bases. Trimming at V came to 3 bases and at J to 4 bases, leaving 13 bases not matched to a gene. Germline V CDR1 and CDR2: KGHSH, LQKENI. The CDR3 contains 18 residues. CDR3 protein: CASSPTGAGGRAYNEQFF. CDR3 nucleotide sequence: TGTGCCAGCTCACCGACCGGAGCGGGGGGCCGGGCTTACAATGAGCAGTTCTTC.

The CDR3 sequence is CASSFDRRAFF. CDR3 DNA sequence: TGTGCCAGCAGTTTCGATCGGCGAGCTTTCTTT. The V call is TRBV12-3 or TRBV12-4, the J call TRBJ1-1; D call uncertain. The V gene lost 3 bases and the J gene lost 10 bases, with 9 bases spanning the gap. The CDR3 runs 11 residues.

The chain is built from TRBV30 and TRBJ2-7; no clear D. CDR3 size: 11 residues. The ends were cut back, 5 bases at V and 4 bases at J, with 9 bases in the middle. CDR1 is GTSNPN, CDR2 SVGIG, per germline (reference sequence). CDR3 protein: CAWGVGYEQYF. In DNA, the CDR3 is TGTGCCTGGGGGGTCGGTTACGAGCAGTACTTC.

The chain joins TRBV6-5 to TRBJ2-7; TRBD2 agrees at 7 bases. The CDR3 length is 13 residues. Germline lookup yields CDR1 MNHEY and CDR2 SVGAGI. V lost 11 bases, J lost 9 bases, and 16 bases stayed unmatched. CDR3 bases: TGTGCCGGGGGTTCTAGCGGCCGTGGGGTGCAGTACTTC. Translated: CAGGSSGRGVQYF.

This rearrangement joins TRBV7-9 to TRBJ2-7; D is uncertain. V lost 3 bases, J lost 2 bases, and 8 bases lay in between. This CDR3 has 13 residues. Germline CDR1 SEHNR, CDR2 FQNEAQ (reference sequence). DNA for the CDR3: TGTGCCAGCAGCTTCCCCGTACCCTACGAGCAGTACTTC. Its protein is CASSFPVPYEQYF.

The DNA for the CDR3 is TGTGCCAGCAGCCCCAGGGGGGGCCCGGCGAACACCGGGGAGCTGTTTTTT. It codes for CASSPRGGPANTGELFF. The V and J genes are TRBV7-3 and TRBJ2-2; D possibly matches TRBD1 or TRBD2 (7 bases each). The germline V and J ends were trimmed by 5 bases and 0 bases, with 16 bases remaining between them. The CDR3 spans 17 residues. CDR1 is SGHTA, CDR2 FQGTGA, per germline. Combining the CDR3 with reference TRBV7-3 and TRBJ2-2 gives the whole variable domain GAGVSQTPSNKVTEKGKYVELRCDPISGHTALYWYRQSLGQGPEFLIYFQGTGAADDSGLPNDRFFAVRPEGSVSTLKIQRTERGDSAVYLCASSPRGGPANTGELFFGEGSRLTVL.

The chain has TRBV10-3 and TRBJ2-7; possibly TRBD1 for D (5 bases). The CDR3 is made up of 11 amino acids. Germline-derived CDR1 and CDR2 are ENHRY and SYGVKD. V was trimmed by 6 bases and J by 5 bases, leaving 8 bases between them. CDR3 DNA sequence: TGTGCCATCAGCCCAGGGAACGAGCAGTACTTC. This translates into CAISPGNEQYF.

The chain employs TRBV3-1 (or the pseudogene TRBV3-2) and TRBJ1-6, with a tentative D call TRBD1 (6 bases). Germline V CDR1 and CDR2: LGHDT, YNNKEL (reference sequence). The V and J ends lost 0 bases and 9 bases respectively, with 15 bases between them. CDR3 size: 16 residues. The CDR3 is CASSQDGAGVGSPLHF. DNA of the CDR3: TGTGCCAGCAGCCAAGACGGGGCAGGGGTTGGTTCACCCCTCCACTTT.

The gene calls are TRBV9 and TRBJ2-1; 7 bases match TRBD2. Germline lookup yields CDR1 SGDLS and CDR2 YYNGEE. V shed 3 bases and J 11 bases; nucleotides not matched to a gene: 20. The CDR3 spans 17 residues. The CDR3 coding sequence is TGTGCCAGCAGCGCGTTTACCTCTAGCGGCGTGGGGTATCAGCAGTTCTTC. This sequence encodes CASSAFTSSGVGYQQFF.

V is TRBV4-1 and J is TRBJ1-1; D may be TRBD1 (5 bases). V was pared by 5 bases and J by 3 bases, with 31 bases between. The germline gives CDR1 MGHRA, CDR2 YSYEKL. This CDR3 is built from 20 residues. The CDR3 region has the DNA TGCGCCAGCAGCTACCAAGACCTCCGGGGGGTTGTAATGGGGGACACTGAAGCTTTCTTT. Translation gives CASSYQDLRGVVMGDTEAFF.

A few counts support this clone. V and J are TRBV7-2 and TRBJ2-1; 7 nucleotides match TRBD2. The V segment lost 1 base and the J segment 4 bases; nucleotides outside the gene matches: 10. Germline values: CDR1 SGHTA, CDR2 FQGNSA. The CDR3 consists of 17 residues. CDR3 bases: TGTGCCAGCAGCTTAGGAGGGAGGGCCGCTGGGTACAATGAGCAGTTCTTC. Its translation is CASSLGGRAAGYNEQFF. The complete variable domain, with remaining parts taken from reference TRBV7-2 and TRBJ2-1, reads GAGVSQSPSNKVTEKGKDVELRCDPISGHTALYWYRQSLGQGLEFLIYFQGNSAPDKSGLPSDRFSAERTGGSVSTLTIQRTQQEDSAVYLCASSLGGRAAGYNEQFFGPGTRLTVL.

This chain uses TRBV5-4 with TRBJ1-1, with 7 positions matching TRBD1. In germline, CDR1 is SGHNT, CDR2 YYREEE (reference sequence). V dropped 3 bases and J dropped 5; count of bases not matched to a gene: 10. The CDR3 has 15 residues. CDR3 protein: CASSYGTGVKTEAFF. In nucleotides, the CDR3 is TGTGCCAGCAGCTATGGTACAGGGGTAAAGACTGAAGCTTTCTTT.

The V gene is TRBV19, the J gene TRBJ2-6; D is possibly TRBD1 or TRBD2 (5 bases each). This CDR3 is built from 17 residues. The germline CDR1 and CDR2 sequences are LNHDA and SQIVND (reference sequence). Trimming took 7 bases from V and 1 from J, leaving 17 bases between them. The CDR3 is CASMDRGRPSGANVLTF. CDR3 bases: TGTGCCAGTATGGATCGGGGACGGCCATCTGGGGCCAACGTCCTGACTTTC.

This clone was recorded once. This chain links TRBV27 with TRBJ2-7; 7 bases fit TRBD1. V lost 5 bases, J lost 6 bases, and 10 bases stayed unmatched. Germline-derived CDR1 and CDR2 are MNHEY and SMNVEV (reference sequence). This CDR3 comprises 14 residues. CDR3 in amino acids: CASSPRLGQVEQYF. The DNA for the CDR3 is TGTGCCAGCAGTCCAAGACTCGGACAGGTCGAGCAGTACTTC.

J is TRBJ2-2 and V is TRBV5-6, with 10 positions matching TRBD2. Germline lookup yields CDR1 SGHDT and CDR2 YYEEEE. Trimming took 0 bases from V and 14 from J; bases not matched to a gene: 13. The length of the CDR3 is 16 residues. CDR3 sequence (DNA): TGTGCCAGCAGCTTGGTAAAGCTAGCGGGAGACCAGAGTCTGTTTTTT. The encoded protein is CASSLVKLAGDQSLFF.

The rearrangement uses TRBV5-1 and TRBJ2-7; TRBD1 agrees at 8 bases. The V gene's germline CDR1 is SGHRS and CDR2 YFSETQ. This CDR3 has 15 residues. With 3 bases clipped from V and 3 bases from J, the junction kept 8 bases outside the gene matches. The CDR3 bases are TGCGCCAGCAGCTGGGACAGGAGATCCAACTACGAGCAGTACTTC. It specifies CASSWDRRSNYEQYF.

This chain uses TRBV6-5 with TRBJ1-2; 8 nucleotides align to TRBD1. J was trimmed by 3 bases and V by 7 bases; bases with no gene match: 7. The CDR3 is 14 amino acids. The germline V gene has CDR1 MNHEY and CDR2 SVGAGI. In DNA, the CDR3 is TGTGCCAGCAATCCGACAGGGGACGACTATGGCTACACCTTC. Translated, it gives CASNPTGDDYGYTF.

The CDR3 loop is CASSLQETQYF. The CDR3 nucleotides read TGCGCCAGCAGCTTACAAGAGACCCAGTACTTC. The chain is built from TRBV5-1 and TRBJ2-5; D call uncertain. Trimming left V 2 bases short and J 2 bases short, with 1 base between. Germline CDR1 reads SGHRS; CDR2 reads YFSETQ. The CDR3 has 11 residues.

The chain couples TRBV12-3 or TRBV12-4 to TRBJ1-1; D not resolved. V gave up 3 bases and J gave up 1 base, with 6 bases separating them. This CDR3 spans 13 amino acids. DNA for the CDR3: TGTGCCAGCAGTTTTAACCAGAACACTGAAGCTTTCTTT. Translating gives CASSFNQNTEAFF.